This is a list of T cell receptor beta chains from one sample in a study of T cell repertoires in cytomegalovirus infection. No cognate antigen is known for these TCRs. TCRdb passed the reads through MiXCR, listing each CDR3 protein once. The table lists 350,000 to 400,000 distinct CDR3 sequences, approximately 30% of them singletons, with around an eighth in the top ten. The sample consisted of cultured PBMCs, taken from culture after CMV antigen stimulation. The origin of the receptors is a human donor in good health (CMV status not recorded). Some clones in this sample may be carry-over from other donors' samples. Each CDR3 is given with its conserved first and last residue. The D gene is left open where the match is weak. Rows may omit the clone size; those that give it use once, few, many or a size class.

>TRBD1|.|TRBJ2-7|TRBV6-6
CASSGTAYEQYF
TGTGCCAGCAGTGGGACAGCTTACGAGCAGTACTTC
>TRBD1|many|TRBJ2-1|TRBV12-3/TRBV12-4
CASSWTGIYNEQFF
TGTGCCAGCAGCTGGACAGGGATCTACAATGAGCAGTTCTTC
>TRBD1|.|TRBJ1-1|TRBV14
CASSHRPGGTEAFF
TGTGCCAGCAGCCACAGGCCAGGGGGCACTGAAGCTTTCTTT
>.|few|TRBJ2-5|TRBV10-3
CAISNREGGETQYF
TGTGCCATCAGTAACAGGGAAGGGGGAGAGACCCAGTACTTC
>.|few|TRBJ1-3|TRBV5-1
CASSLGTSGNTIYF
TGCGCCAGCAGCTTGGGGACCTCTGGAAACACCATATATTTT
>.|.|TRBJ2-5|TRBV29-1
CSVDRQPTRETQYF
TGCAGCGTTGACCGCCAACCAACGAGAGAGACCCAGTACTTC
>.|.|TRBJ1-3|TRBV7-9
CASSSPWEYSGNTIYF
TGTGCCAGCAGCTCCCCGTGGGAATACTCTGGAAACACCATATATTTT
>.|.|TRBJ2-1|TRBV6-6
CATRRVEYNEQFF
TGTGCCACCAGAAGGGTAGAATACAATGAGCAGTTCTTC
>.|.|TRBJ2-7|TRBV4-2
CASSQERDSSYEQYF
TGTGCCAGCAGCCAAGAGCGGGATAGCTCCTACGAGCAGTACTTC
>.|.|TRBJ1-5|TRBV12-5
CASGLVLGRWSYQPQHF
TGTGCTAGTGGTTTGGTACTTGGCAGGTGGTCTTATCAGCCCCAGCATTTT
>.|many|TRBJ1-2|TRBV4-1
CASSQTLALSNYGYTF
TGCGCCAGCAGCCAGACCTTAGCCTTGTCTAACTATGGCTACACCTTC
>.|.|TRBJ2-1|TRBV6-2/TRBV6-3
CASSLLAATLEQFF
TGTGCCAGCAGTTTACTAGCAGCCACTTTAGAGCAGTTCTTC
>TRBD2|.|TRBJ2-7|TRBV7-2
CASSLAGLSGEQYF
TGTGCCAGCAGTTTAGCGGGACTATCGGGGGAGCAGTACTTC
>.|.|TRBJ2-3|TRBV6-5
CASSYIGTDTQYF
TGTGCCAGCAGTTATATCGGGACAGATACGCAGTATTTT
>.|many|TRBJ1-5|TRBV7-2
CASSLDSGPGGNQPQHF
TGTGCCAGCAGCTTGGACTCAGGGCCGGGGGGCAATCAGCCCCAGCATTTT
>TRBD2|.|TRBJ2-5|TRBV4-1
CASSQELAGGPSSETQYF
TGCGCCAGCAGCCAAGAACTGGCGGGAGGTCCCTCGTCTGAGACCCAGTACTTC
>.|.|TRBJ1-1|TRBV28
CASSLNVRGAEAFF
TGTGCCAGCAGTTTGAACGTCAGGGGCGCTGAAGCTTTCTTT
>.|.|TRBJ2-7|TRBV20-1
CSARDGAGTYEQYF
TGCAGTGCTAGAGATGGGGCGGGGACCTACGAGCAGTACTTC
>TRBD2|.|TRBJ2-1|TRBV7-9
CASSLATGLPPDEQFF
TGTGCCAGCAGCTTAGCTACGGGACTACCCCCGGATGAGCAGTTCTTC
>TRBD2|many|TRBJ2-5|TRBV7-2
CASSLLAGLAGVRETQYF
TGTGCCAGCAGCTTATTGGCCGGACTAGCGGGAGTAAGAGAGACCCAGTACTTC
>.|.|TRBJ1-1|TRBV6-2/TRBV6-3
CASRPTGRGTEAFF
TGTGCCAGCAGGCCTACCGGCAGGGGAACTGAAGCTTTCTTT
>TRBD1|few|TRBJ1-2|TRBV6-5
CASSGDKDRGKGYTF
TGTGCCAGCAGTGGGGACAAAGACAGGGGAAAGGGCTACACCTTC